The 13 T cell receptor beta chains reported below all come from one sample, sequenced in a study of blood T cells in healthy people across ages. Alongside a J-beta primer mix, a sample-barcoded 5' primer served in a second PCR lasting roughly 6 to 11 cycles. TCRdb called the 5' RACE reads again in MiXCR, with one record for every CDR3 protein. Of 540,000 or so distinct CDR3 sequences listed, more than 45% are singletons. Sequencing was carried out using blood. These receptors originate from a man at least 80 years old in good health.

This chain uses TRBV5-1 with TRBJ2-1; 9 bases are shared with TRBD1. Unmatched junction bases numbered 5, after V lost 4 bases and J lost 3 bases. This CDR3 has 15 amino acids. The germline V gene has CDR1 SGHRS and CDR2 YFSETQ. The CDR3 coding sequence is TGCGCCAGCAGCACGGGACAGGGTGACTACAATGAGCAGTTCTTC. It translates to CASSTGQGDYNEQFF.

This clonotype came up a few times. The CDR3 nucleotides are TGTGCCAGCAGCTTAGCGCTTTCCGGGGGGCGGCTCCTCAATGAGCAGTTCTTC. Its translation is CASSLALSGGRLLNEQFF. V gene TRBV7-2 combines with J gene TRBJ2-1, with a possible D match to TRBD2 (7 bases). V was pared by 0 bases and J by 6 bases, with 21 bases between. This CDR3 spans 18 amino acids. Germline V lookup: CDR1 SGHTA, CDR2 FQGNSA.

This clonotype has only a few counts. The rearrangement links TRBV20-1 to TRBJ1-6; 8 positions agree with TRBD1. Trimming took 3 bases from V and 9 from J; bases not matched to a gene: 10. Per germline, CDR1 DFQATT and CDR2 SNEGSKA (reference sequence). The CDR3 length is 15 residues. The CDR3 protein is CSASPPGGYRSPLHF. The CDR3 nucleotides are TGCAGTGCTAGCCCCCCAGGGGGCTATCGTTCACCCCTCCACTTT.

The rearrangement links TRBV27 to TRBJ1-6, with 7 bases fitting TRBD1. Germline CDR1 and CDR2: MNHEY and SMNVEV (reference sequence). CDR3 length: 17 residues. The trim removed 5 bases at V and 6 bases at J, leaving 13 bases unmatched. CDR3 in DNA: TGTGCCAGCAGTGCCTCAGGGGGGAGTAATCGTAATTCACCCCTCCACTTT. It encodes CASSASGGSNRNSPLHF.

The chain recombines TRBV6-2 or TRBV6-3 with TRBJ2-5; 9 bases agree with TRBD2. V lost 4 bases and J lost 5; bases outside the gene matches: 8. CDR3 size: 15 residues. Per the germline V gene, CDR1 is MNHEY and CDR2 is SVGEGT. The CDR3 protein is CASSWASGIGETQYF. CDR3 bases: TGTGCCAGCAGTTGGGCTAGCGGGATCGGGGAGACCCAGTACTTC.

There are a few counts of this clonotype. Its ends do not fully match the called genes, so a read error is possible. The rearrangement links TRBV12-3 or TRBV12-4 to TRBJ2-7; D is possibly TRBD1 (6 bases). The CDR3 covers 14 residues. The CDR3 here is CASSPTGFSHEQYF. Here the CDR3 DNA reads TGTGCCAGCAGTCCCACAGGGTTCTCCCACGAGCAGTACTTC.

This clonotype appeared many times. V usage is TRBV12-3 or TRBV12-4 and J usage is TRBJ2-7; D possibly uses TRBD1 or TRBD2 (5 bases each). V dropped 1 base and J dropped 2 bases, with 9 bases sitting between them. This CDR3 region has 14 residues. The CDR3 DNA reads as TGTGCCAGCAGTTTAGGGGACGGACCCTACGAGCAGTACTTC. Protein product: CASSLGDGPYEQYF.

This clonotype was counted a few times. A read error may account for a junction end that differs from germline. The chain has TRBV6-5 and TRBJ1-6; possibly TRBD1 for D (6 bases). This CDR3 contains 15 residues. Germline assignment: CDR1 MNHEY and CDR2 SVGAGI. CDR3 residues: CACSYSRGRNSPLHF. CDR3 sequence (DNA): TGTGCCTGCAGTTACTCACGGGGGCGGAATTCACCCCTCCACTTT.

As concerns this clonotype: Sequence at one end of the junction differs from germline and may be a read error. V and J are TRBV29-1 and TRBJ2-3; TRBD2 agrees at 10 bases. Germline loops: CDR1 SQVTM, CDR2 ANQGSEA. The CDR3 has 14 residues. The CDR3 loop is CSVWTSGSTDMQYF. CDR3 nucleotide sequence: TGCAGCGTGTGGACTAGCGGAAGCACAGATATGCAGTATTTT.

The sample holds a few counts of this clonotype. The rearrangement links TRBV9 to TRBJ2-1; the D is unclear. This CDR3 has 15 residues. CDR1 and CDR2 from the germline V gene are SGDLS and YYNGEE. The V end lost 0 bases, the J end lost 0 bases, and 7 bases lay between the germline ends. The CDR3 sequence is CASSVAAASYNEQFF. CDR3 sequence (DNA): TGTGCCAGCAGCGTAGCGGCGGCCTCCTACAATGAGCAGTTCTTC.

This clonotype was seen once. A much larger clone sits a single nucleotide away, making a read error possible. The V call is TRBV6-4, the J call TRBJ2-1; the match to TRBD2 covers 9 bases. Germline CDR1 is MRHNA and CDR2 is SNTAGT. The CDR3 runs to 16 residues. The CDR3: CVSSANPGTSIGEQFF. DNA for the CDR3: TGTGTCAGCAGTGCCAATCCCGGGACTAGCATTGGTGAGCAGTTCTTC.

This clonotype was counted a few times. This chain links TRBV27 with TRBJ2-1; D uncertain. Trimming removed 2 bases from V and 0 bases from J, with 8 bases in between. This CDR3 spans 15 amino acids. The V gene's germline CDR1 is MNHEY and CDR2 SMNVEV (reference sequence). Here the CDR3 reads CASSLTVPSYNEQFF. CDR3 in DNA: TGTGCCAGCAGTTTAACGGTACCCTCCTACAATGAGCAGTTCTTC.

The sample holds many counts of this clonotype. The chain employs TRBV6-5 and TRBJ2-5, with D perhaps TRBD1 (6 bases). This CDR3 has 14 amino acids. Trimming cost V 5 bases and J 0 bases, with 10 bases left between them. The germline gives CDR1 MNHEY, CDR2 SVGAGI. The CDR3 nucleotides read TGTGCCAGCAGTCCTCGACAGGACCAAGAGACCCAGTACTTC. Translation gives CASSPRQDQETQYF.